This T cell receptor (beta chain) comes out of a study of blood T cell repertoires in COVID-19. Study-level background: The study drew acute and convalescent COVID-19 samples from the United States, Italy and Spain.

The CDR3 has 15 amino acids. Germline lookup yields CDR1 ENHRY and CDR2 SYGVKD. V gave up 1 base and J gave up 0 bases, with 7 bases separating them. The Seattle patients, enrolled during active infection, were followed longitudinally. TCRdb's table, derived via immunoSEQ multiplex PCR, lists solely in-frame clones and lacks some. The sample carries roughly 240,000 clones, 65% to 90% recorded once. Sequences were obtained from peripheral blood. The rearrangement uses TRBV10-3 and TRBJ1-3; D gene unclear. The source of this sequence is a man aged 50 or older with COVID-19, enrolled during active disease. The CDR3 sequence: CAISELGSSGNTIYF. The CDR3 nucleotides are TGTGCCATCAGTGAGTTGGGCAGCTCTGGAAACACCATATATTTT.